These 4 T cell receptor beta chains came from one sample sequenced in a study of shared clonotypes between healthy human individuals. Repertoires were generated with immunoSEQ multiplex PCR, while TCRdb's copy carries only in-frame clones and drops some. The sample has around 510,000 clones, about 96% seen once; the top ten hold under 0.065%. Sequenced material: naive CD4+ T cells sorted from blood. Subset given: CD45RA+ positively selected. These receptor sequences come from a woman aged 25 to 39 in good health.

V gene TRBV28 combines with J gene TRBJ1-4; D not resolved. V lost 5 bases and J 8 bases, leaving 15 bases between the germline ends. The CDR3 totals 14 residues. Germline loops: CDR1 MDHEN, CDR2 SYDVKM. CDR3 region: CASSPTPSREKLFF. The CDR3 coding sequence is TGTGCCAGCAGTCCGACCCCTTCGCGGGAAAAACTGTTTTTT.

The J gene is TRBJ2-7, the V gene TRBV7-9, with 7 bases identical to TRBD2. This CDR3 region has 15 residues. Germline CDR1 reads SEHNR; CDR2 reads FQNEAQ (reference sequence). The ends lost 1 base at V and 4 bases at J; junction bases unmatched: 7. The CDR3: CASSLGPGEGYEQYF. The DNA of the CDR3 is TGTGCCAGCAGCTTAGGCCCCGGGGAGGGTTACGAGCAGTACTTC. Full variable domain (rest looked up from reference TRBV7-9 and TRBJ2-7): DTGVSQNPRHKITKRGQNVTFRCDPISEHNRLYWYRQTLGQGPEFLTYFQNEAQLEKSRLLSDRFSAERPKGSFSTLEIQRTEQGDSAMYLCASSLGPGEGYEQYFGPGTRLTVT.

This chain uses TRBV6-6 with TRBJ2-1; 11 bases match TRBD2. The CDR3 totals 16 residues. CDR1 and CDR2 from the germline V gene are MNHNY and SVGAGI (reference sequence). J lost 4 bases, V lost 2 bases, and 4 bases had no gene match. CDR3 in DNA: TGTGCCAGCAGTTACGCGGGACTAGCGGAATACAATGAGCAGTTCTTC. It specifies CASSYAGLAEYNEQFF.

The chain links TRBV25-1 to TRBJ1-5, with D maybe TRBD1 (5 bases). Trimming left V 5 bases short and J 1 base short, with 9 bases between. This CDR3 has 14 amino acids. Germline CDR1 MGHDK, CDR2 SYGVNS. CDR3 amino acids: CASSWGWSNQPQHF. CDR3 coding DNA: TGTGCCAGCAGTTGGGGGTGGAGCAATCAGCCCCAGCATTTT.